A selection of T cell receptor beta chains follows, all from one sample in a study of cytomegalovirus exposure and HLA in healthy donors. Using immunoSEQ multiplex PCR, the repertoire was profiled, and TCRdb retains in-frame clones only, with some absent. This sample has 150,000 to 200,000 clones; 80% to 90% occur once, and the top ten carry approximately 4.4%. The sequenced sample was PBMCs. The receptors here all came from a woman aged 18-30 years in good health and CMV-seropositive. The CDR3 runs from the conserved cysteine through the conserved F or W. A D gene is named only where the DNA matches it firmly. The size entry is marked missing in some rows and otherwise reads once, few, many or a size class.

TRBV7-3,NA,NA,TRBJ2-3,CASSPRGSSTDTQYF,TGTGCCAGCAGCCCAAGGGGCTCTAGCACAGATACGCAGTATTTT
TRBV6-1,NA,TRBD1,TRBJ1-2,CASSGGGLNGYTF,TGTGCCAGCAGTGGAGGGGGCTTGAATGGCTACACCTTC
TRBV27,NA,NA,TRBJ2-7,CASSFGPGDYEQYF,TGTGCCAGCAGTTTCGGACCCGGGGACTACGAGCAGTACTTC
TRBV7-7,NA,TRBD2,TRBJ2-2,CASSPLAGGTTGELFF,TGTGCTAGCAGCCCACTAGCGGGGGGGACGACCGGGGAGCTGTTTTTT
TRBV7-2,NA,NA,TRBJ1-2,CASSSRGTNYGYTF,TGTGCCAGCAGCTCACGAGGGACTAACTATGGCTACACCTTC
TRBV29-1,NA,TRBD2,TRBJ2-1,CSLRPGGYNEQFF,TGCAGCCTGCGTCCGGGGGGTTACAATGAGCAGTTCTTC
TRBV5-6,NA,TRBD1,TRBJ1-3,CASSFTGENTIYF,TGTGCCAGCAGCTTTACAGGGGAGAACACCATATATTTT
TRBV2,NA,TRBD1,TRBJ2-5,CASRWTGGQETQYF,TGTGCCAGCAGATGGACAGGGGGCCAAGAGACCCAGTACTTC
TRBV5-1,NA,TRBD2,TRBJ2-3,CASSPAGRGTDTQYF,TGCGCCAGCAGTCCAGCGGGACGGGGCACAGATACGCAGTATTTT
TRBV27,NA,NA,TRBJ1-4,CASSLSGGVVGEKLFF,TGTGCCAGCAGTTTATCAGGGGGGGTAGTAGGTGAAAAACTGTTTTTT
TRBV5-1,NA,TRBD1,TRBJ2-3,CASGTGGGDTQYF,TGCGCCAGCGGGACAGGGGGCGGTGATACGCAGTATTTT
TRBV4-2,once,TRBD1,TRBJ1-5,CASSQDSTGVTGNTQPQHF,TGTGCCAGCAGCCAAGATAGTACAGGGGTAACGGGTAATACTCAGCCCCAGCATTTT
TRBV19,few,NA,TRBJ2-7,CASSIEFLDRGEQYF,TGTGCCAGTAGTATCGAATTTCTCGACCGGGGCGAGCAGTACTTC
TRBV20-1,once,NA,TRBJ2-7,CRVGGYEQYF,TGCAGAGTGGGAGGCTACGAGCAGTACTTC
TRBV18,NA,NA,TRBJ1-1,CASSTYLNTEAFF,TGTGCCAGCTCCACCTACTTGAACACTGAAGCTTTCTTT
TRBV7-3,NA,TRBD1,TRBJ2-6,CASSLTGGLLSGANVLTF,TGTGCCAGCAGCTTAACAGGGGGCCTACTCTCTGGGGCCAACGTCCTGACTTTC
TRBV18,NA,TRBD2,TRBJ2-3,CANSPMASGSTDTQYF,TGTGCCAACTCACCAATGGCTAGCGGAAGCACAGATACGCAGTATTTT
TRBV5-5,NA,NA,TRBJ1-2,CASSLGGPSNYGYTF,TGTGCCAGCAGCTTGGGGGGCCCTAGTAACTATGGCTACACCTTC
TRBV7-6,NA,NA,TRBJ1-2,CASSHSGDPSVGGYTF,TGTGCCAGCAGTCACTCAGGGGACCCTAGTGTCGGGGGCTACACCTTC
TRBV7-7,NA,TRBD2,TRBJ2-3,CASSPVPGLVGTDTQYF,TGTGCCAGCAGCCCAGTGCCAGGACTAGTAGGCACAGATACGCAGTATTTT
TRBV7-8,NA,NA,TRBJ1-2,CASSLGASNYGYTF,TGTGCCAGCAGCTTAGGGGCCTCTAACTATGGCTACACCTTC
TRBV6-5,NA,TRBD2,TRBJ2-1,CASSSPGTSRREEQFF,TGTGCCAGCAGTTCCCCAGGGACTAGCAGGCGGGAGGAGCAGTTCTTC
TRBV4-1,NA,TRBD1,TRBJ1-1,CASSFSVGDRGGFGVGSAFF,TGCGCCAGCAGCTTCTCCGTGGGGGACAGGGGTGGATTCGGGGTGGGTAGCGCTTTCTTT
TRBV5-1,NA,TRBD1,TRBJ1-1,CASSFAPSGTGDMNTEAFF,TGCGCCAGCAGCTTCGCCCCAAGCGGGACAGGGGACATGAACACTGAAGCTTTCTTT
TRBV7-2,NA,TRBD1,TRBJ2-1,CASSPPGGDEQFF,TGTGCCAGCAGCCCACCAGGGGGAGATGAGCAGTTCTTC
TRBV4-3,NA,NA,TRBJ1-6,CASSQDVPSVSSYNSPLHF,TGCGCCAGCAGCCAAGACGTTCCCTCGGTGAGCTCCTATAATTCACCCCTCCACTTT
TRBV4-2,NA,NA,TRBJ2-7,CASSQAPAGSYEQYF,TGTGCCAGCAGCCAAGCCCCCGCCGGGTCATACGAGCAGTACTTC
TRBV5-4,NA,NA,TRBJ2-1,CASSPSRRSSYNEQFF,TGTGCCAGCAGCCCCTCACGCCGTAGCTCCTACAATGAGCAGTTCTTC
TRBV27,NA,TRBD2,TRBJ2-5,CASSLYGGGETQYF,TGTGCCAGCAGTTTATACGGGGGGGGAGAGACCCAGTACTTC
TRBV7-9,NA,TRBD2,TRBJ2-1,CASSKRGSGNEQFF,TGTGCCAGCAGCAAGCGGGGTAGTGGCAATGAGCAGTTCTTC
TRBV19,NA,NA,TRBJ1-5,CASSTQGLGQPQHF,TGTGCCAGTAGTACTCAAGGCCTCGGGCAGCCCCAGCATTTT
TRBV7-2,NA,NA,TRBJ1-3,CASSLGGHSGNTIYF,TGTGCCAGCAGCTTAGGAGGACATTCTGGAAACACCATATATTTT
TRBV10-3,NA,TRBD1,TRBJ1-5,CAISERPLTGEQPQHF,TGTGCCATCAGTGAGCGACCCTTGACAGGGGAACAGCCCCAGCATTTT
TRBV13,NA,NA,TRBJ1-6,CASSPRGATSPLHF,TGTGCCAGCAGTCCCCGGGGGGCAACTTCACCCCTCCACTTT
TRBV4-2,NA,TRBD2,TRBJ2-3,CASSLEFFPSGSDTQYF,TGTGCCAGCAGCCTGGAGTTCTTTCCTAGCGGCTCAGATACGCAGTATTTT
TRBV10-3,NA,NA,TRBJ1-1,CAISEPRGGAEAFF,TGTGCCATCAGTGAGCCTAGGGGGGGGGCTGAAGCTTTCTTT
TRBV5-1,NA,NA,TRBJ1-1,CASSFSGQMRNTEAFF,TGCGCCAGCAGCTTCTCCGGACAGATGAGGAACACTGAAGCTTTCTTT
TRBV25-1,NA,TRBD2,TRBJ2-7,CASSGWGGISYEQYF,TGTGCCAGCAGTGGCTGGGGGGGGATCTCCTACGAGCAGTACTTC
TRBV14,NA,NA,TRBJ1-4,CASRSRSATNEKLFF,TGTGCCAGCAGAAGTAGGAGTGCAACTAATGAAAAACTGTTTTTT
TRBV11-2,NA,TRBD1,TRBJ2-7,CASIQPGQSYEQYF,TGTGCCAGCATCCAGCCGGGACAGAGCTACGAGCAGTACTTC
TRBV5-4,NA,TRBD1,TRBJ2-1,CASSGEQGSYNEQFF,TGTGCCAGCAGTGGCGAACAGGGGTCCTACAATGAGCAGTTCTTC
TRBV9,NA,TRBD2,TRBJ2-2,CASSVRGGGGAGELFF,TGTGCCAGCAGCGTACGGGGCGGGGGAGGGGCCGGGGAGCTGTTTTTT
TRBV6-5,few,TRBD2,TRBJ2-1,CASSYSSGNYDNEQFF,TGTGCCAGCAGTTACTCGAGCGGGAATTACGACAATGAGCAGTTCTTC
TRBV5-5,NA,NA,TRBJ1-2,CASSLAGRGGYTF,TGTGCCAGCAGCTTGGCAGGCCGGGGTGGCTACACCTTC
TRBV15,NA,TRBD1,TRBJ2-7,CATSSPYQTGAFNEQYF,TGTGCCACCAGCTCGCCTTACCAGACAGGGGCGTTCAACGAGCAGTACTTC
TRBV2,NA,TRBD1,TRBJ1-3,CASSERQGDTIYF,TGTGCCAGCAGTGAACGACAGGGAGACACCATATATTTT
TRBV20-1,NA,TRBD2,TRBJ2-1,CSAASGDEQFF,TGCAGTGCTGCTAGCGGCGATGAGCAGTTCTTC
TRBV28,once,TRBD1,TRBJ1-6,CASRGDRGDNSPLHF,TGTGCCAGCAGGGGGGACAGGGGGGATAATTCACCCCTCCACTTT